What follows are 30 T cell receptor beta chains derived from one specimen sequenced in a study of OX40 agonist ivuxolimab in advanced cancers. Clones were read by immunoSEQ multiplex PCR, and TCRdb kept only the in-frame ones, dropping some. Of more than 50,000 clones in the sample, roughly nine tenths were seen once. The source material was CD4+ or CD8+ T cells sorted from blood, sampled in a trial of the OX40 agonist ivuxolimab. The receptors originated from an adult with an advanced solid tumor such as melanoma, head and neck, liver or kidney cancer.

The chain couples TRBV11-2 to TRBJ1-1; the D is unclear. Germline CDR1 is SGHAT and CDR2 is FQNNGV. V shed 4 bases and J shed 1 base, with 10 bases lying between them. This CDR3 spans 14 amino acids. DNA for the CDR3: TGTGCCAGCAGCTCCTCAGGACGGAACACTGAAGCTTTCTTT. It is translated as CASSSSGRNTEAFF.

The chain recombines TRBV7-9 with TRBJ2-7, with TRBD1 identical over 7 bases. CDR3 length: 14 residues. The germline CDR1 and CDR2 sequences are SEHNR and FQNEAQ (reference sequence). V shed 3 bases and J 4 bases; nucleotides not matched to a gene: 6. In DNA form, the CDR3 reads TGTGCCAGCAGCTTCGGGACAGTTGGGTACGAGCAGTACTTC. Protein product: CASSFGTVGYEQYF.

The chain links TRBV19 to TRBJ2-5; 7 bases agree with TRBD2. Germline CDR1 reads LNHDA; CDR2 reads SQIVND (reference sequence). This CDR3 is built from 14 residues. J gave up 9 bases and V 5 bases, and 12 bases lay outside the gene matches. CDR3 in amino acids: CASSGGTNPAAQYF. The DNA of the CDR3 is TGTGCCAGTAGTGGGGGGACTAATCCAGCGGCCCAGTACTTC.

This clone came up once. The chain is built from TRBV29-1 and TRBJ2-1, with a tentative D call TRBD1 (5 bases). Germline V gene lookup returns CDR1 SQVTM and CDR2 ANQGSEA. CDR3 size: 14 residues. The V gene lost 7 bases and the J gene lost 4 bases, with 17 bases spanning the gap. CDR3 nucleotide sequence: TGCAGCGCTATTGACAGATTGGCTTACAATGAGCAGTTCTTC. Amino acid sequence: CSAIDRLAYNEQFF.

The chain carries TRBV18 and TRBJ2-7; a weak D match, TRBD2 (6 bases). Per germline, CDR1 KGHSH and CDR2 LQKENI. V gave up 5 bases and J gave up 0 bases, with 14 bases separating them. The CDR3 extends over 15 amino acids. CDR3 in amino acids: CASSEGVADSYEQYF. The CDR3 coding sequence is TGTGCCAGCTCAGAAGGGGTAGCGGACTCCTACGAGCAGTACTTC. The variable domain in full, with the rest retrieved from reference TRBV18 and TRBJ2-7, is NAGVMQNPRHLVRRRGQEARLRCSPMKGHSHVYWYRQLPEEGLKFMVYLQKENIIDESGMPKERFSAEFPKEGPSILRIQQVVRGDSAAYFCASSEGVADSYEQYFGPGTRLTVT.

Regarding this clone: Other DNA variants within this sample encode the same CDR3. The rearrangement joins TRBV5-1 to TRBJ1-1; D gene uncertain. Germline V lookup: CDR1 SGHRS, CDR2 YFSETQ. CDR3 length: 14 residues. The ends were cut back, 2 bases at V and 0 bases at J, with 8 bases in the middle. In nucleotides, the CDR3 is TGCGCCAGCAGCTTTGGCGGGCTGAACACTGAAGCTTTCTTT. Protein sequence: CASSFGGLNTEAFF.

This sequence joins TRBV27 and TRBJ2-2; 9 bases map to TRBD1. CDR3 length equals 16 residues. V was pared by 0 bases and J by 4 bases, with 3 bases of the junction left unmatched. CDR1 MNHEY and CDR2 SMNVEV come from the germline V gene (reference sequence). The CDR3 nucleotides read TGTGCCAGCAGTTTATCGGGACAGGGACTCACCGGGGAGCTGTTTTTT. Translated, it gives CASSLSGQGLTGELFF.

The chain joins TRBV7-2 to TRBJ2-7, with 9 bases aligning to TRBD2. This CDR3 spans 16 amino acids. Germline assignment: CDR1 SGHTA and CDR2 FQGNSA. Unmatched junction bases numbered 6, after V lost 2 bases and J lost 1 base. The CDR3 is CASSLMASGISYEQYF. The CDR3 DNA reads as TGTGCCAGCAGCTTAATGGCTAGCGGGATATCCTACGAGCAGTACTTC.

This sequence joins TRBV10-3 and TRBJ1-2, with 9 positions matching TRBD1. CDR3 length: 17 amino acids. V dropped 0 bases and J dropped 0; count of bases not matched to a gene: 5. Per the germline V gene, CDR1 is ENHRY and CDR2 is SYGVKD. The CDR3 spells CAISESSGTGTNYGYTF. In DNA form, the CDR3 reads TGTGCCATCAGTGAGTCATCCGGGACAGGGACTAACTATGGCTACACCTTC.

This chain links TRBV7-9 with TRBJ2-2; D is unresolved. This CDR3 contains 14 residues. CDR1 SEHNR and CDR2 FQNEAQ come from the germline V gene (reference sequence). V lost 1 base to trimming and J lost 4 bases, with 7 bases between them. This CDR3 is CASSLVASTGELFF. The CDR3 nucleotides are TGTGCCAGCAGCTTAGTTGCTTCCACCGGGGAGCTGTTTTTT.

The gene calls are TRBV25-1 and TRBJ1-2; weak D call: TRBD1 (5 bases). Germline V gene data show CDR1 as MGHDK and CDR2 as SYGVNS. This CDR3 is built from 13 residues. V lost 1 base and J 5 bases, leaving 8 bases between the germline ends. Written as DNA, the CDR3 is TGTGCCAGCAGTGAATCAGGGAAATATGGCTACACCTTC. Amino acids: CASSESGKYGYTF.

The gene calls are TRBV11-3 and TRBJ2-3; the match to TRBD1 covers 8 bases. There are 15 residues in the CDR3. In germline, CDR1 is SGHNT, CDR2 YENEEA. The junction had 4 bases not matched to a gene; V was cut back by 1 base and J by 4 bases. DNA of the CDR3: TGTGCCAGCAGCTTAGGGACAGGGCAAGCAGATACGCAGTATTTT. This encodes CASSLGTGQADTQYF.

CDR3 nucleotide sequence: TGTGCCAGCAGTGTCCGGGGGGGGACCCACGAGCAGTACTTC. Amino acid sequence: CASSVRGGTHEQYF. The chain uses TRBV6-1 and TRBJ2-7; 8 nucleotides match TRBD2. This CDR3 has 14 residues. Germline V gene sequence: CDR1 MNHNS, CDR2 SASEGT. The V gene end was trimmed by 4 bases and the J gene end by 5 bases; junction bases not matched to a gene: 7.

V gene TRBV7-3 combines with J gene TRBJ2-1, with 10 bases matching TRBD1. V lost 0 bases, J lost 9 bases, and 8 bases stayed unmatched. The germline gives CDR1 SGHTA, CDR2 FQGTGA. CDR3 size: 16 residues. CDR3 sequence reads: CASSLTGQGSWGEQFF. CDR3 in DNA: TGTGCCAGCAGCTTAACGGGACAGGGGTCTTGGGGTGAGCAGTTCTTC. The full variable domain, in which reference TRBV7-3 and TRBJ2-1 provide the parts outside the CDR3, is GAGVSQTPSNKVTEKGKYVELRCDPISGHTALYWYRQSLGQGPEFLIYFQGTGAADDSGLPNDRFFAVRPEGSVSTLKIQRTERGDSAVYLCASSLTGQGSWGEQFFGPGTRLTVL.

CDR3 in amino acids: CASSRGGQVYNEQFF. CDR3 nucleotide sequence: TGTGCCAGTAGTCGGGGGGGACAGGTGTACAATGAGCAGTTCTTC. The chain joins TRBV19 to TRBJ2-1, with D perhaps assigned TRBD1 or TRBD2 (8 bases each). This CDR3 is built from 15 residues. From germline, CDR1 is LNHDA and CDR2 SQIVND (reference sequence). With 5 bases removed from V and 4 bases from J, the gap between germline ends came to 15 bases. Based on the CDR3 plus reference TRBV19 and TRBJ2-1, the full variable domain is DGGITQSPKYLFRKEGQNVTLSCEQNLNHDAMYWYRQDPGQGLRLIYYSQIVNDFQKGDIAEGYSVSREKKESFPLTVTSAQKNPTAFYLCASSRGGQVYNEQFFGPGTRLTVL.

V is TRBV28 and J is TRBJ2-7; D gene ambiguous. Trimming shortened V by 6 bases and J by 4 bases, and 19 bases separated the two germline ends. Per the germline V gene, CDR1 is MDHEN and CDR2 is SYDVKM. The CDR3 loop spans 15 amino acids. The CDR3 spells CASRGEFQNLYEQYF. The DNA for the CDR3 is TGTGCCAGCAGAGGAGAGTTCCAGAACCTGTACGAGCAGTACTTC.

The V call is TRBV28, the J call TRBJ2-1, with 10 bases aligning to TRBD2. After removal of 5 bases from V and 4 bases from J, the junction contained 17 bases not matched to a gene. Germline V gene lookup returns CDR1 MDHEN and CDR2 SYDVKM. The CDR3 runs to 19 residues. CDR3 amino acids: CASSTRVAGGRPTYNEQFF. The CDR3 nucleotides are TGTGCCAGCAGTACGAGAGTAGCGGGGGGCCGCCCTACATACAATGAGCAGTTCTTC.

The rearrangement joins TRBV7-9 to TRBJ2-4, with no clear D. The germline V gene encodes CDR1 SEHNR and CDR2 FQNEAQ (reference sequence). V lost 6 bases to trimming and J lost 0 bases, with 12 bases between them. This CDR3 contains 15 residues. CDR3 protein: CASSSPGLAKNIQYF. The CDR3 nucleotides are TGTGCCAGCAGTTCTCCCGGGCTAGCCAAAAACATTCAGTACTTC.

This chain joins TRBV28 and TRBJ1-2; tentative D call: TRBD1 (6 bases). Germline CDR1 reads MDHEN; CDR2 reads SYDVKM. The V end lost 2 bases, the J end lost 4 bases, and 8 bases lay between the germline ends. The CDR3 sequence is 13 residues long. CDR3 loop: CASSLVDSYGYTF. DNA for the CDR3: TGTGCCAGCAGTTTAGTGGACAGCTATGGCTACACCTTC.

The chain links TRBV13 to TRBJ2-3; D remains ambiguous. CDR1 is PRHDT, CDR2 FYEKMQ, per germline (reference sequence). Trimming took off 5 bases at V and 1 base at J, with 7 bases between the two ends. This CDR3 is built from 13 residues. The CDR3 region has the DNA TGTGCCAGCAGCCCCCTTCGCACAGATACGCAGTATTTT. Residues: CASSPLRTDTQYF. Full variable domain (outside the CDR3, taken from reference TRBV13 and TRBJ2-3): AAGVIQSPRHLIKEKRETATLKCYPIPRHDTVYWYQQGPGQDPQFLISFYEKMQSDKGSIPDRFSAQQFSDYHSELNMSSLELGDSALYFCASSPLRTDTQYFGPGTRLTVL.

The chain joins TRBV5-6 to TRBJ2-3; D perhaps matches TRBD2 (6 bases). Trimming removed 3 bases at V and 1 base at J, with 9 bases between. The germline V gene has CDR1 SGHDT and CDR2 YYEEEE. The CDR3 sequence is 14 residues long. The CDR3 DNA is TGTGCCAGCAGCTGGGGGGAGGGCACAGATACGCAGTATTTT. The encoded protein is CASSWGEGTDTQYF.

The V and J genes are TRBV11-2 and TRBJ2-2; D may be TRBD1 (6 bases). The CDR3 has 15 amino acids. Trimming took off 4 bases at V and 4 bases at J, with 13 bases between the two ends. Germline V gene sequence: CDR1 SGHAT, CDR2 FQNNGV. CDR3 coding DNA: TGTGCCAGCAGCTCGACAGGAGTGGTCACCGGGGAGCTGTTTTTT. Protein: CASSSTGVVTGELFF. The variable domain in full, with the rest retrieved from reference TRBV11-2 and TRBJ2-2, is EAGVAQSPRYKIIEKRQSVAFWCNPISGHATLYWYQQILGQGPKLLIQFQNNGVVDDSQLPKDRFSAERLKGVDSTLKIQPAKLEDSAVYLCASSSTGVVTGELFFGEGSRLTVL.

The genes are TRBV29-1 and TRBJ1-1; D gene ambiguous. CDR1 SQVTM and CDR2 ANQGSEA come from the germline V gene. Trimming left V 4 bases short and J 1 base short, with 10 bases between. CDR3 size: 13 residues. DNA for the CDR3: TGCAGCGTTGTGAAGTCGGAGAACACTGAAGCTTTCTTT. This encodes CSVVKSENTEAFF.

The genes are TRBV7-2 and TRBJ2-3; D possibly corresponds to TRBD2 (5 bases). V was shortened by 5 bases and J by 3 bases, with 12 bases between the two germline ends. This CDR3 spans 14 amino acids. Germline CDR1 SGHTA, CDR2 FQGNSA. The CDR3 DNA reads TGTGCCAGCAGCCCGTCCGTAGCGACAGATACGCAGTATTTT. Protein product: CASSPSVATDTQYF.

This chain connects TRBV5-6 to TRBJ2-3; 7 bases are shared with TRBD2. J gave up 5 bases and V 2 bases, and 11 bases lay outside the gene matches. CDR3 size: 16 residues. Germline CDR1 is SGHDT and CDR2 is YYEEEE. The CDR3 is CASSFRVTTGGDTQYF. In DNA, the CDR3 is TGTGCCAGCAGCTTCAGGGTAACTACGGGGGGAGATACGCAGTATTTT.

The V call is TRBV28, the J call TRBJ1-5; possibly TRBD1 for D (6 bases). V lost 7 bases and J lost 9, with 16 bases in between. In germline, CDR1 is MDHEN, CDR2 SYDVKM. This CDR3 has 13 residues. The CDR3 DNA reads as TGTGCCAGCACTGACGGGACACGGTGGCCCCAGCATTTT. Protein: CASTDGTRWPQHF.

This rearrangement joins TRBV7-9 to TRBJ2-1; 8 nucleotides match TRBD1. Trimming removed 2 bases from V and 2 bases from J; junction bases left unmatched: 2. This CDR3 region has 15 residues. Germline CDR1 and CDR2: SEHNR and FQNEAQ (reference sequence). The CDR3 DNA follows: TGTGCCAGCAGCTTAACAGGGGGTACCTACAATGAGCAGTTCTTC. As protein: CASSLTGGTYNEQFF.

J is TRBJ2-6 and V is TRBV18, with D hard to call. Trimming removed 5 bases from V and 0 bases from J, with 8 bases in between. Germline V lookup: CDR1 KGHSH, CDR2 LQKENI. The CDR3 extends over 15 amino acids. CDR3 in amino acids: CASSIGASGANVLTF. DNA for the CDR3: TGTGCCAGCTCAATTGGTGCCTCTGGGGCCAACGTCCTGACTTTC.

This clone was detected only once. The gene calls are TRBV4-1 and TRBJ1-6; 7 bases map to TRBD1. CDR1 is MGHRA and CDR2 is YSYEKL in the germline V gene. The CDR3 has 16 amino acids. V lost 4 bases to trimming and J lost 4 bases; unmatched junction nucleotides: 7. The CDR3 sequence: CASSPGQERYNSPLHF. The CDR3 nucleotides are TGCGCCAGCAGCCCAGGACAGGAAAGATATAATTCACCCCTCCACTTT.

This clone appeared a single time. The V call is TRBV18, the J call TRBJ2-1; the D is unclear. Germline CDR1 KGHSH, CDR2 LQKENI. The V end was cut by 3 bases, the J end by 8 bases, with 5 bases between. The CDR3 is 11 amino acids. CDR3 DNA: TGTGCCAGCTCACCGGTACATGAGCAGTTCTTC. Its translation is CASSPVHEQFF.